This T cell receptor (beta chain) was identified during a study of PD-L1 blockade in urothelial cancer. Described time point: pretreatment peripheral blood. The V and J ends lost 0 bases and 3 bases, in that order; junction bases with no gene match: 4. CDR3 length: 16 amino acids. Germline V CDR1 and CDR2: SGHRS, YFSETQ. Sequencing used immunoSEQ multiplex PCR; TCRdb keeps in-frame clones, though not all of them. The table lists 100,000 to 150,000 clones, about 81% of them singletons. This clone turned up a few times. The sequences come from PBMCs, collected around atezolizumab (anti-PD-L1) treatment. The genes are TRBV5-1 and TRBJ2-7, with TRBD1 identical over 12 bases. The TCR was taken from a man over 45 with urothelial cancer. As DNA, the CDR3 is TGCGCCAGCAGCTTGGAGGGACAGGGGGCGGGCTACGAGCAGTACTTC. Translating gives CASSLEGQGAGYEQYF.